One TCR beta chain is described in this entry. The antigen remains undetermined. This sample is drawn from a study of beta chain features in type 1 diabetes. Study-wide results and limits: For type 1 diabetes patients, VDJ junctions showed fewer insertions and more deletions.

Reverse transcribing all isolated RNA meant expressed TCRB transcripts were sequenced. Generated by immunoSEQ multiplex PCR, the TCRdb table keeps only in-frame clones and is missing some. Of 360,000 or so clones listed, around a fifth were seen once; the top ten hold about 0.045%. The CDR3 is 13 residues long. Germline lookup yields CDR1 SNHLY and CDR2 FYNNEI. This sequence originates from a young woman in good health. The chain recombines TRBV2 with TRBJ1-1; D uncertain. The specimen was naive CD4+ T cells from blood. The CDR3: CATKNSGNTEAFF. CDR3 bases: TGTGCTACCAAGAACTCGGGGAACACTGAAGCTTTCTTT.